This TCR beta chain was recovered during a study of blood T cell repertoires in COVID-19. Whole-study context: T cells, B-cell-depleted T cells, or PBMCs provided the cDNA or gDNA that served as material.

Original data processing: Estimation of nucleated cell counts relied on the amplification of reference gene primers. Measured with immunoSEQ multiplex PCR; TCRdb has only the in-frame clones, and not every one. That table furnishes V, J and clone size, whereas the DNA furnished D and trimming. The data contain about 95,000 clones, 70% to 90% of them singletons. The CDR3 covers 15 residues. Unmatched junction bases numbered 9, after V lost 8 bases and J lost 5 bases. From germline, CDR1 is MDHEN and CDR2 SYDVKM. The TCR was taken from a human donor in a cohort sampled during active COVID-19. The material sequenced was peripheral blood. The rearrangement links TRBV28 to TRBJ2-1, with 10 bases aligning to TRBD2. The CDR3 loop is CASGIAGGPNNEQFF. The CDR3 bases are TGTGCCAGCGGAATAGCGGGGGGACCCAACAATGAGCAGTTCTTC.